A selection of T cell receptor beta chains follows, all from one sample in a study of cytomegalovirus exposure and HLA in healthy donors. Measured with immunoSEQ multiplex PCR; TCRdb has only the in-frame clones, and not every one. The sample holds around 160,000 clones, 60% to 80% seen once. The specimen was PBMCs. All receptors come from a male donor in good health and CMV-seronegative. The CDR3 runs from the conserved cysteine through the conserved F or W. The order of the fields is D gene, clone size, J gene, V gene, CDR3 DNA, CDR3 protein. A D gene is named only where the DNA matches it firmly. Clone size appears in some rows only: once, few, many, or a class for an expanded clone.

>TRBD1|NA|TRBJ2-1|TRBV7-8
TGTGCCAGCAGCTCCGGGACAGGGAGGGAAGAGCAGTTCTTC
CASSSGTGREEQFF
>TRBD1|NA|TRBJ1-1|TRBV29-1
TGCAGCGGGGGACAGGGGGAAGGTGACACTGAAGCTTTCTTT
CSGGQGEGDTEAFF
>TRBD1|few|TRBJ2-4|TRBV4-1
TGCGCCAGCAGCCAAGAATACGATTATGGACAGGGCGTAGCCAAAAACATTCAGTACTTC
CASSQEYDYGQGVAKNIQYF
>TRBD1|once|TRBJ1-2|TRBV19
TGTGCCAGTAGTATAGGGACAGGGAGAGGCTATGGCTACACCTTC
CASSIGTGRGYGYTF
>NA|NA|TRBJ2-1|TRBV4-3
TGCGCCAGCAGCCAAGGGCCGGGGAGCTCCTACAATGAGCAGTTCTTC
CASSQGPGSSYNEQFF
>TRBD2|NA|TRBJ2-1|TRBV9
TGTGCCAGCAGCGGACCAGAGCGGGGGCGGAGCTCCTACAATGGGCAGTTCTTC
CASSGPERGRSSYNGQFF
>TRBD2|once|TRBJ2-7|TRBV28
TGTGCCAGCAGCTCAGCGGGAGGCCAGGGGGAGCAGTACTTC
CASSSAGGQGEQYF
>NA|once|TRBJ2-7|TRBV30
TGTGCCTGTACTACAGGGCGCTCCTACGAGCAGTACTTC
CACTTGRSYEQYF
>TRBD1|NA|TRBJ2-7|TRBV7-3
TGTGCCAGCAGCGCCGGGACAGGGGTCGAGCAGTACTTC
CASSAGTGVEQYF
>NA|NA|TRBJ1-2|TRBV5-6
TGTGCCAGCAGCTCAGGAACGTTTGGCTACACCTTC
CASSSGTFGYTF
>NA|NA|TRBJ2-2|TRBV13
TGTGCCAGCAGCTGGGACTCCGGGGAGCTGTTTTTT
CASSWDSGELFF
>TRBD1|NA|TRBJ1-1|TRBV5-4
TGTGCCAGCAGCCCCCAAGGACAGGGGGCGGCTGAAGCTTTCTTT
CASSPQGQGAAEAFF
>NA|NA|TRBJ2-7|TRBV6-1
TGTGCCAGCAGTGGGGGGAGGGGACAAGTCAACGAGCAGTACTTC
CASSGGRGQVNEQYF
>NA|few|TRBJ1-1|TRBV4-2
TGTGCCAGCAGCCCAAGTGGAGGGGTGAACACTGAAGCTTTCTTT
CASSPSGGVNTEAFF
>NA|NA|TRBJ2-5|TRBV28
TGTGCCAGCAGAACATCGCAAGAGACCCAGTACTTC
CASRTSQETQYF
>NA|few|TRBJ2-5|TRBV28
TGTGCCAGCAGTTTACCCAGCGGACAAGAGACCCAGTACTTC
CASSLPSGQETQYF
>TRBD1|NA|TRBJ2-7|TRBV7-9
TGTGCCAGCAGCCAGGGGGCGGTTGAAGCCTACGAGCAGTACTTC
CASSQGAVEAYEQYF
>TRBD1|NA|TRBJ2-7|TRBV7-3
TGTGCCAGCAGCGGACAGGGGGGATACGAGCAGTACTTC
CASSGQGGYEQYF
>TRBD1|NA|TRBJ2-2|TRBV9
TGTGCAAGTAGAAGGGACAGGGGATCCGGGGAGCTGTTTTTT
CASRRDRGSGELFF
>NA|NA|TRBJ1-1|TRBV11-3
TGTGCCAGCAGCTTAGGAGCGAACACTGAAGCTTTCTTT
CASSLGANTEAFF
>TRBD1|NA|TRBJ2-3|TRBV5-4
TGTGCCAGCAGCTTATGGACAGGATCAACTAGCACAGATACGCAGTATTTT
CASSLWTGSTSTDTQYF
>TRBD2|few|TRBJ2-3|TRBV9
TGTGCCAGCTCCCTAGAGGTAGCGGGAGTTACAGATACGCAGTATTTT
CASSLEVAGVTDTQYF
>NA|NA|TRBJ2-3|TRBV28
TGTGCCAGCAGCGATCCACTAGCTCGAGATACGCAGTATTTT
CASSDPLARDTQYF
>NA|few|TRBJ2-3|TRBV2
TGTGCCAGCAGACAGCTGATCAGTAGCACAGATACGCAGTATTTT
CASRQLISSTDTQYF
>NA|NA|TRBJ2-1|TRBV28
TGTGCCAGCAGTCAGAGCGCTGAACGCGCCAATGAGCAGTTCTTC
CASSQSAERANEQFF
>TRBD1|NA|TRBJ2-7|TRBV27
TGTGCCAGCAGCGCTCCGGGACAGGGAACCTACGAGCAGTACTTC
CASSAPGQGTYEQYF
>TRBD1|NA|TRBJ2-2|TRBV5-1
TGCGCCAGCAGCTTGAAGACAGGGGAGTCCACCGGGGAGCTGTTTTTT
CASSLKTGESTGELFF
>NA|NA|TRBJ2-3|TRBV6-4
TGTGCCAGCAGTGACTTTGGCGGGAGCACAGATACGCAGTATTTT
CASSDFGGSTDTQYF
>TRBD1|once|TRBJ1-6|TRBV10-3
TGTGCCATCAGTGACCGGACAGGGAGTAATTCACCCCTCCACTTT
CAISDRTGSNSPLHF
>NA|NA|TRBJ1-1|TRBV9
TGTGCCAGCAGCGTAGGGACACCGAACACTGAAGCTTTCTTT
CASSVGTPNTEAFF
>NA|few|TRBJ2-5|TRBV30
TGTGCCTGGAGTGGCGGTGGAACCCAAGAGACCCAGTACTTC
CAWSGGGTQETQYF